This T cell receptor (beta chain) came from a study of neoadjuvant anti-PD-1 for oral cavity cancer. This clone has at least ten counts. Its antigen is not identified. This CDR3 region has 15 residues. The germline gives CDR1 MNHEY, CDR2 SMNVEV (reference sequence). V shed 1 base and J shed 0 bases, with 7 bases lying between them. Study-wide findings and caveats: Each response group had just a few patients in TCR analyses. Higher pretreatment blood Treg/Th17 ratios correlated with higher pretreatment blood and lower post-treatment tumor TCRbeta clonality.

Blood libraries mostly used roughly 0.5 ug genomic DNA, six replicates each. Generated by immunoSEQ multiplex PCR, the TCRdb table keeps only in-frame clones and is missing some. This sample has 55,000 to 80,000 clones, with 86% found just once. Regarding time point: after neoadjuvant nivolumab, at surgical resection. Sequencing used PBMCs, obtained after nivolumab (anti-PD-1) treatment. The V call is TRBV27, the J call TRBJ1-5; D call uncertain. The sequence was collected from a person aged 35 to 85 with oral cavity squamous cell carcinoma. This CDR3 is CASSLYGVSNQPQHF. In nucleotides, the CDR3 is TGTGCCAGCAGTTTATATGGGGTTAGCAATCAGCCCCAGCATTTT.